Shown below are 8 T cell receptor beta chains from a single sample sequenced in a study of blood T cells in healthy people across ages. It was with a sample-barcoded 5' primer and a J-beta primer mix that a second PCR of roughly 6 to 11 cycles was run. TCRdb reprocessed the 5' RACE reads via MiXCR and lists one record per CDR3 protein. The sample yields approximately 490,000 distinct CDR3 sequences, 24% seen once. These sequences were also reported in another study, on T cells of mothers and their children.

The specimen sequenced was blood. These receptors were taken from a boy aged 10-17 years in good health.

The chain couples TRBV7-9 to TRBJ1-1; a weak D match, TRBD1 (6 bases). V lost 5 bases and J 4 bases, leaving 14 bases between the germline ends. This CDR3 has 14 residues. Per germline, CDR1 SEHNR and CDR2 FQNEAQ (reference sequence). CDR3 DNA sequence: TGTGCCAGCAGCGTAGACTCGGACAGCACTGAAGCTTTCTTT. Its protein is CASSVDSDSTEAFF.

The chain combines TRBV6-4 with TRBJ1-2, with D tentatively TRBD1 (6 bases). Per germline, CDR1 MRHNA and CDR2 SNTAGT. This CDR3 has 13 residues. Trimming stripped 9 bases from V and 7 bases from J, with 18 bases between. The CDR3: CAREDRPGSGYTF. CDR3 bases: TGTGCCAGAGAGGACAGACCCGGTAGTGGCTACACCTTC.

This clonotype has a handful of counts. The CDR3 nucleotides read TGTGCCAGCAGCGTAGTAGGGGACGCTGGAAACACCATATATTTT. Protein: CASSVVGDAGNTIYF. The rearrangement uses TRBV9 and TRBJ1-3; D is possibly TRBD1 (5 bases). With 0 bases removed from V and 2 bases from J, the gap between germline ends came to 9 bases. The CDR3 runs 15 residues. Germline CDR1 SGDLS, CDR2 YYNGEE.

This clonotype was detected a few times. The chain carries TRBV12-3 or TRBV12-4 and TRBJ1-1; 7 bases match TRBD1. CDR3 length: 14 residues. V gave up 3 bases and J gave up 4 bases; unmatched junction bases: 5. The CDR3 loop is CASSFAGGTTEAFF. The CDR3, as DNA: TGTGCCAGCAGTTTCGCAGGGGGAACCACTGAAGCTTTCTTT.

This clonotype was found a few times. The chain joins TRBV13 to TRBJ2-6, with D unresolved. Germline V CDR1 and CDR2: PRHDT, FYEKMQ (reference sequence). V lost 5 bases and J 4 bases, leaving 12 bases between the germline ends. This CDR3 has 15 amino acids. The CDR3 region is CASSPGQPGANVLTF. The CDR3 nucleotides read TGTGCCAGCAGCCCCGGTCAGCCCGGGGCCAACGTCCTGACTTTC.

This clonotype was detected ten times or more. V gene TRBV7-8 combines with J gene TRBJ2-5; D is ambiguous. The ends were cut back, 0 bases at V and 7 bases at J, with 9 bases in the middle. This CDR3 region has 13 residues. The germline CDR1 and CDR2 sequences are SGHVS and FQNEAQ. In DNA, the CDR3 is TGTGCCAGCAGCTTAGCGCCTTCAGGGACCCAGTACTTC. Its translation is CASSLAPSGTQYF.

This clonotype was found a few times. The chain is built from TRBV9 and TRBJ2-2, with a weak D call TRBD2 (6 bases). Germline V lookup: CDR1 SGDLS, CDR2 YYNGEE. The CDR3 spans 15 residues. Trimming took off 0 bases at V and 4 bases at J, with 10 bases between the two ends. For the CDR3, the DNA is TGTGCCAGCAGCGTAGCCGGAGGGGTCACCGGGGAGCTGTTTTTT. It codes for CASSVAGGVTGELFF.

V is TRBV12-3 or TRBV12-4 and J is TRBJ1-1; D unclear. The CDR3 runs 14 residues. V was clipped by 3 bases and J by 1 base, with 9 bases between them. DNA for the CDR3: TGTGCCAGCAGTTTTGGACGCTCGAACACTGAAGCTTTCTTT. Its translation is CASSFGRSNTEAFF.